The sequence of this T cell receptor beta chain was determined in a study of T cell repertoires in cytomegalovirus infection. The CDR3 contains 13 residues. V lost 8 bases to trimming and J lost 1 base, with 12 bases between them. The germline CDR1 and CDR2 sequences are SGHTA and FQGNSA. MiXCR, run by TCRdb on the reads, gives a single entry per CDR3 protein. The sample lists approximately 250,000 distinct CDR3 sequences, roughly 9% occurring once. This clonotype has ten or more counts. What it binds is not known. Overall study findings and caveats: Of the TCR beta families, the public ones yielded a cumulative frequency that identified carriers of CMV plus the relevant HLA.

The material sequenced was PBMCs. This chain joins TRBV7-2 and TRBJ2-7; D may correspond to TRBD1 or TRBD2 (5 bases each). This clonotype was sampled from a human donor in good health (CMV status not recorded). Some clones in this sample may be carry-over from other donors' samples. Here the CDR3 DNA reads TGTGCCAGCGAGGGCAGGGTGTCCTACGAGCAGTACTTC. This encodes CASEGRVSYEQYF.